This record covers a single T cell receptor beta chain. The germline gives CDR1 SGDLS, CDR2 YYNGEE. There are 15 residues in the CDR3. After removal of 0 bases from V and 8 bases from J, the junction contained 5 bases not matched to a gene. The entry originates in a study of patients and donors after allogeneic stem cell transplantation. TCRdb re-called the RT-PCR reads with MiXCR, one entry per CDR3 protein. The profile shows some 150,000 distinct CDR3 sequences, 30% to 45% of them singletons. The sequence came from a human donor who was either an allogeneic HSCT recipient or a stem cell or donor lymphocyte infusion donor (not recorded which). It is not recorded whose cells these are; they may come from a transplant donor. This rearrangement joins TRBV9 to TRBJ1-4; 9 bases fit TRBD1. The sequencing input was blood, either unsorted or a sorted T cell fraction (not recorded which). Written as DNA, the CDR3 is TGTGCCAGCAGCGTAGACGGGACAGGGACGGAAAAACTGTTTTTT. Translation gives CASSVDGTGTEKLFF.